This TCR beta chain derives from a study of blood T cell repertoires in COVID-19. Study overall: Samples came from the United States, Italy and Spain, spanning acute and convalescent COVID-19.

Original handling: The authors estimated nucleated cell counts from reference gene primer amplification. The protocol was immunoSEQ multiplex PCR, while the TCRdb copy is restricted to in-frame clones and leaves out a portion. V and J calls and clone size follow that table, whereas D and trimming were derived from the DNA. The sample lists 120,000 to 150,000 clones, about 80% occurring once. From germline, CDR1 is SGHNT and CDR2 YYREEE (reference sequence). This CDR3 region has 15 residues. The V end was cut by 4 bases, the J end by 0 bases, with 13 bases between. This TCR came from a human donor in a cohort sampled during active COVID-19. The sequenced sample was peripheral blood. This chain joins TRBV5-4 and TRBJ1-1, with D perhaps matching TRBD1 (6 bases). CDR3 sequence reads: CASSPGRGVNTEAFF. The CDR3 nucleotides are TGTGCCAGCAGCCCCGGGAGGGGGGTGAACACTGAAGCTTTCTTT.